The T cell receptor (beta chain) under discussion was sequenced for a study of cytomegalovirus exposure and HLA in healthy donors. Whole-study context: Unique TCR beta sequences numbering about 100 million came from 150 million to 200 million T cells in an earlier analysis.

This CDR3 has 18 residues. V trimming: 2 bases; J trimming: 0 bases; junction bases outside the gene matches: 5. Germline loops: CDR1 SGDLS, CDR2 YYNGEE. Primers for the PCR totalled 60 Vbeta and 13 Jbeta. Method: immunoSEQ multiplex PCR; TCRdb's copy keeps in-frame clones and lacks some. Among 150,000 to 200,000 clones listed, around 82% were seen once. The sequence derives from a man in his forties in good health and CMV-seropositive. The sample comprised PBMCs. The chain joins TRBV9 to TRBJ2-2; 12 bases fit TRBD2. The CDR3 bases are TGTGCCAGCAGCGTCGGGACTAGCGGGTTTACGAACACCGGGGAGCTGTTTTTT. It specifies CASSVGTSGFTNTGELFF.